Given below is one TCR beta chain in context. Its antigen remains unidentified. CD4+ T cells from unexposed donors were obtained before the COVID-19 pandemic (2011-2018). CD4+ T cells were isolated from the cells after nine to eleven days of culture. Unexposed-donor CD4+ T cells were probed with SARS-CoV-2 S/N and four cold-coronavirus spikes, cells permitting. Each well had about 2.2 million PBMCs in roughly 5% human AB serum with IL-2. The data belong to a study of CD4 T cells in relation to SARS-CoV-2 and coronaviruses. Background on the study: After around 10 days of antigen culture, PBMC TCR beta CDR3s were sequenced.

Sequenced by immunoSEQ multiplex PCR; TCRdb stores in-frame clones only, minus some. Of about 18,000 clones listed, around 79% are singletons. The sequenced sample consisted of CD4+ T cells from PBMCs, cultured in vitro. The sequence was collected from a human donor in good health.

The CDR3 reads CASSLASGQSNYGYTF. In nucleotides, the CDR3 is TGCGCCAGCAGCTTGGCCTCCGGACAGTCCAACTATGGCTACACCTTC. V and J are TRBV5-1 and TRBJ1-2; possibly TRBD1 for D (6 bases). The germline V gene encodes CDR1 SGHRS and CDR2 YFSETQ. Between the trimmed V and J ends, which lost 0 bases and 2 bases, there was a span of 14 bases. CDR3 length equals 16 residues.